This TCR beta chain was sequenced for a study of CD8+ T cells in alopecia areata. Notes on the study in general: Scalp clonality and expanded CD8+ clones among the top 100 showed significant decreases with tofacitinib. Affected scalp, especially in alopecia totalis/universalis, had a higher clonality than normal scalp did.

Treatment reported: oral pan-JAK inhibitor, 5-10 mg twice daily. Extraction of RNA preceded its reverse transcription into cDNA, which served as the sequencing template. Some clones are missing from TCRdb's copy, which holds only in-frame ones; the method was immunoSEQ multiplex PCR. The sample holds 190,000 or so clones; roughly 62% are singletons and the top ten take about 12%. For this clone: Its antigen is not known.

The sequence came from a human donor with alopecia areata. The sequencing here drew on CD8+ T cells sorted from blood, taken at week 24, from a patient treated with tofacitinib.

CDR3 amino acids: CAWNMGGGYEQYF. For the CDR3, the DNA is TGTGCCTGGAACATGGGCGGCGGCTACGAGCAGTACTTC. The rearrangement links TRBV30 to TRBJ2-7; D unclear. Trimming removed 4 bases at V and 3 bases at J, with 13 bases between. There are 13 residues in the CDR3. Looked up from germline, CDR1 is GTSNPN and CDR2 is SVGIG (reference sequence).